This entry concerns a single T cell receptor beta chain. This record comes from a study of blood T cell repertoires in COVID-19. Looking at the study overall: From the United States, Italy and Spain came samples of acute and convalescent COVID-19.

Per the germline V gene, CDR1 is KGHSH and CDR2 is LQKENI. Losses at the gene ends were 3 bases for V and 4 bases for J; bases not matched to a gene: 8. This CDR3 has 15 amino acids. Sequencing used immunoSEQ multiplex PCR; TCRdb keeps in-frame clones, though not all of them. The data hold about 75,000 clones, with roughly 70% observed a single time. The specimen sequenced was peripheral blood. This sequence originates from a human donor with acute or convalescent COVID-19. The donor label of this sample is uncertain. V is TRBV18 and J is TRBJ2-7; the match to TRBD1 covers 8 bases. CDR3 protein: CASSPGRDRSYEQYF. The CDR3 DNA is TGTGCCAGCTCACCCGGCCGGGACAGGTCGTACGAGCAGTACTTC.